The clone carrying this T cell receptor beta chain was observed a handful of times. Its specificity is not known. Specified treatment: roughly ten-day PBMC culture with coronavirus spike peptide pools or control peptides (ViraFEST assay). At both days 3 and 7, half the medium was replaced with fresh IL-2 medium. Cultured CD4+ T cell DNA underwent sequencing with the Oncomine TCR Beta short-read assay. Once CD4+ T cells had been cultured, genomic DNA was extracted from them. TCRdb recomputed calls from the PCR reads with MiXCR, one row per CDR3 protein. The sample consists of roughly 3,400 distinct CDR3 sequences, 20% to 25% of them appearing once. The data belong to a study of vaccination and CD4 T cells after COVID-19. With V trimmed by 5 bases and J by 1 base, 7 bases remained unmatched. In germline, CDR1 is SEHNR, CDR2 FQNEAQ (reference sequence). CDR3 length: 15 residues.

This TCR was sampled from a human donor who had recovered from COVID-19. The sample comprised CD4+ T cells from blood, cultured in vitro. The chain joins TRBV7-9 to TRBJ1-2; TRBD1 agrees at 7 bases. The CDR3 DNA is TGTGCCAGCAGCGATCCCGACAGGGATAACTATGGCTACACCTTC. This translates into CASSDPDRDNYGYTF.